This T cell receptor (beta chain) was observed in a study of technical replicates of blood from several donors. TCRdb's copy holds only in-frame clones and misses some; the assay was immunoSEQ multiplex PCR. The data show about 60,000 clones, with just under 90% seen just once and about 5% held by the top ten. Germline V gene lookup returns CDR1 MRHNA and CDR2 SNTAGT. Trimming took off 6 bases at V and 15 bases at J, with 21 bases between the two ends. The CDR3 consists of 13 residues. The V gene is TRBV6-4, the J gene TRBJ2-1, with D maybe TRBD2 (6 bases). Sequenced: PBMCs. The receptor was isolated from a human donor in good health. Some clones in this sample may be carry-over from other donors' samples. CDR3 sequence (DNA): TGTGCCAGCAGCCAAATGGTTGGCGGGACTCTGTTCTTC. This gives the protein CASSQMVGGTLFF.